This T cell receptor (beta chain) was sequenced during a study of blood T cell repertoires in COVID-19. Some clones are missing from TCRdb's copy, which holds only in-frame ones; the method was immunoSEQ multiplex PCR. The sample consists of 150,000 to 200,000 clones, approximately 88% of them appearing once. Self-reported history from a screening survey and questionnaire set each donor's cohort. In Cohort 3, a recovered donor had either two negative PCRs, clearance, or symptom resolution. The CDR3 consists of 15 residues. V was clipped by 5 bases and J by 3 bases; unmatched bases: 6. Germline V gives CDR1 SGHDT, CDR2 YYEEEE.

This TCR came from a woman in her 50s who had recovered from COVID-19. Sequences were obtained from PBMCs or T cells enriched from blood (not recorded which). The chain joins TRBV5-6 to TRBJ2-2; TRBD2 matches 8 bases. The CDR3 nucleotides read TGTGCCAGCAGTTCTGGACTAGCCGACACCGGGGAGCTGTTTTTT. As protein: CASSSGLADTGELFF. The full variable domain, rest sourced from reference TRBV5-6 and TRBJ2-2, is DAGVTQSPTHLIKTRGQQVTLRCSPKSGHDTVSWYQQALGQGPQFIFQYYEEEERQRGNFPDRFSGHQFPNYSSELNVNALLLGDSALYLCASSSGLADTGELFFGEGSRLTVL.